One sample yielded the 23 T cell receptor beta chains listed below, sequenced in a study of blood T cell repertoires in COVID-19. Using immunoSEQ multiplex PCR, the repertoire was profiled, and TCRdb retains in-frame clones only, with some absent. The sample lists about 150,000 clones; roughly nine tenths were seen once. The sample was peripheral blood. These receptors were taken from a woman aged 55-70 years with active or convalescent COVID-19.

The CDR3 nucleotides are TGTGCCAGCAGCCAAAGTCGCCGGGACAGGGTCTATGGCTACACCTTC. This translates into CASSQSRRDRVYGYTF. The chain recombines TRBV3-1 (or the pseudogene TRBV3-2) with TRBJ1-2, with 9 bases fitting TRBD1. The junction had 8 bases not matched to a gene; V was cut back by 2 bases and J by 4 bases. Germline CDR1 and CDR2: LGHDT and YNNKEL (reference sequence). This CDR3 spans 16 amino acids.

The chain carries TRBV13 and TRBJ2-2, with 8 bases fitting TRBD2. The CDR3 is made up of 15 amino acids. The germline gives CDR1 PRHDT, CDR2 FYEKMQ (reference sequence). Losses at the gene ends were 3 bases for V and 5 bases for J; bases not matched to a gene: 5. CDR3 sequence reads: CASSFGGAFTGELFF. DNA for the CDR3: TGTGCCAGCAGCTTCGGGGGGGCCTTTACCGGGGAGCTGTTTTTT.

The CDR3, as DNA: TGCGCCAGCAGCCATCCGGACAGGAGGAGTGAAAAACTGTTTTTT. Protein product: CASSHPDRRSEKLFF. The chain combines TRBV4-3 with TRBJ1-4, with 7 bases lining up with TRBD1. Germline trimming cut 3 bases from V and 7 bases from J; bases unmatched to any gene: 8. Germline loops: CDR1 LGHNA, CDR2 YSLEER. CDR3 length: 15 amino acids.

The CDR3 DNA sequence: TGTGCCAGCAGTTTCACAGGGTCCGGTGGCTACACCTTC. Translated: CASSFTGSGGYTF. The chain carries TRBV12-3 or TRBV12-4 and TRBJ1-2; TRBD1 might be the D (6 bases). This CDR3 comprises 13 residues. V lost 3 bases, J lost 7 bases, and 12 bases lay in between.

The table lists this clone with a count of one. The chain links TRBV18 to TRBJ1-1, with D perhaps matching TRBD1 (6 bases). The V gene's germline CDR1 is KGHSH and CDR2 LQKENI. The germline V and J ends were trimmed by 0 bases and 0 bases, with 11 bases remaining between them. CDR3 length equals 16 residues. The CDR3 DNA reads as TGTGCCAGCTCACCACCGCGGGGGGGCATGAACACTGAAGCTTTCTTT. Translating gives CASSPPRGGMNTEAFF.

Here the CDR3 reads CASSFNPGEENSPLHF. The CDR3 DNA follows: TGCGCCAGCAGCTTTAATCCCGGGGAAGAGAATTCACCCCTCCACTTT. V is TRBV5-1 and J is TRBJ1-6; D not certain. The V end was cut by 2 bases, the J end by 7 bases, with 16 bases between. Germline V gene data show CDR1 as SGHRS and CDR2 as YFSETQ. The CDR3 consists of 16 residues.

The chain links TRBV19 to TRBJ2-5; 14 nucleotides agree with TRBD2. The germline gives CDR1 LNHDA, CDR2 SQIVND (reference sequence). The junction had 2 bases not matched to a gene; V was cut back by 4 bases and J by 4 bases. The CDR3 loop spans 15 amino acids. The CDR3 coding sequence is TGTGCCAGTAGTAGACTAGCGGGGGGGCCAGAGACCCAGTACTTC. As protein: CASSRLAGGPETQYF.

The rearrangement links TRBV7-9 to TRBJ1-1; maybe TRBD1 (5 bases). The CDR3 covers 14 residues. V lost 5 bases to trimming and J lost 3 bases, with 13 bases between them. The V gene's germline CDR1 is SEHNR and CDR2 FQNEAQ (reference sequence). The CDR3 reads CASSPQGWDTEAFF. The DNA of the CDR3 is TGTGCCAGCAGCCCTCAGGGATGGGACACTGAAGCTTTCTTT.

J is TRBJ1-2 and V is TRBV7-2; D call uncertain. Germline CDR1 reads SGHTA; CDR2 reads FQGNSA. V dropped 1 base and J dropped 12 bases, with 18 bases sitting between them. The CDR3 loop spans 14 amino acids. The CDR3 sequence is CASSLGNGEGLNTF. For the CDR3, the DNA is TGTGCCAGCAGCTTAGGGAATGGCGAGGGCTTGAACACCTTC.

This chain uses TRBV2 with TRBJ1-2; D not resolved. CDR1 and CDR2 from the germline V gene are SNHLY and FYNNEI. The ends were cut back, 4 bases at V and 2 bases at J, with 8 bases in the middle. The CDR3 length is 13 residues. The CDR3 coding sequence is TGTGCCAGCAGTGCTTTCTCCAACTATGGCTACACCTTC. Translated: CASSAFSNYGYTF.

The V call is TRBV6-6, the J call TRBJ1-3; D unresolved. The V gene lost 0 bases and the J gene lost 4 bases, with 7 bases spanning the gap. In germline, CDR1 is MNHNY, CDR2 SVGAGI (reference sequence). The CDR3 loop spans 14 amino acids. CDR3 DNA sequence: TGTGCCAGCAGTTACTCGACATTCGGAAACACCATATATTTT. This sequence encodes CASSYSTFGNTIYF.

The J gene is TRBJ1-1, the V gene TRBV18; 8 bases line up with TRBD1. Germline-derived CDR1 and CDR2 are KGHSH and LQKENI. Germline trimming cut 5 bases from V and 8 bases from J; bases unmatched to any gene: 13. There are 15 residues in the CDR3. CDR3 in amino acids: CASSNQRTGQAEAFF. The DNA for the CDR3 is TGTGCCAGCTCAAACCAAAGGACAGGGCAAGCGGAAGCTTTCTTT. The full variable domain, in which reference TRBV18 and TRBJ1-1 provide the parts outside the CDR3, is NAGVMQNPRHLVRRRGQEARLRCSPMKGHSHVYWYRQLPEEGLKFMVYLQKENIIDESGMPKERFSAEFPKEGPSILRIQQVVRGDSAAYFCASSNQRTGQAEAFFGQGTRLTVV.

The chain couples TRBV11-3 to TRBJ2-3; TRBD2 aligns across 9 bases. From germline, CDR1 is SGHNT and CDR2 YENEEA. V lost 5 bases and J lost 4; bases outside the gene matches: 4. The CDR3 has 14 amino acids. The CDR3 sequence is CASSLSGGSDTQYF. The CDR3 bases are TGTGCCAGCAGCCTTAGCGGGGGCTCAGATACGCAGTATTTT.

J is TRBJ2-2 and V is TRBV9; no clear D gene. This CDR3 is 14 amino acids long. The germline V gene has CDR1 SGDLS and CDR2 YYNGEE. The germline V and J ends were trimmed by 0 bases and 3 bases, with 6 bases remaining between them. The CDR3, as DNA: TGTGCCAGCAGCGTAGACAGTTACACCGGGGAGCTGTTTTTT. Its protein is CASSVDSYTGELFF.

The gene calls are TRBV7-9 and TRBJ1-5; no clear D. Germline V gene lookup returns CDR1 SEHNR and CDR2 FQNEAQ (reference sequence). CDR3 length equals 14 residues. V gave up 1 base and J gave up 2 bases, with 6 bases separating them. The CDR3 region has the DNA TGTGCCAGCAGCTTAGGGGCCGGCAATCAGCCCCAGCATTTT. This gives the protein CASSLGAGNQPQHF.

V and J are TRBV7-3 and TRBJ2-3; TRBD2 matches 9 bases. Per germline, CDR1 SGHTA and CDR2 FQGTGA. The CDR3 is 16 residues long. V dropped 4 bases and J dropped 2; count of bases not matched to a gene: 7. CDR3 amino acids: CASSSGGGENTDTQYF. The CDR3, as DNA: TGTGCCAGCAGCTCTGGCGGGGGGGAAAACACAGATACGCAGTATTTT.

This chain connects TRBV2 to TRBJ2-5, with TRBD2 matching 7 bases. The germline V gene encodes CDR1 SNHLY and CDR2 FYNNEI. The CDR3 is 16 residues long. V gave up 4 bases and J gave up 0 bases; unmatched junction bases: 8. DNA for the CDR3: TGTGCCAGCAGTGGGTGGGAGGGGCTGTACCAAGAGACCCAGTACTTC. Its protein product is CASSGWEGLYQETQYF.

The V gene is TRBV9, the J gene TRBJ2-5; possible D gene TRBD1, 5 bases. The V end was cut by 1 base, the J end by 4 bases, with 11 bases between. The CDR3 is 14 amino acids. Germline CDR1 is SGDLS and CDR2 is YYNGEE. CDR3 sequence reads: CASSVTGFSETQYF. The CDR3 bases are TGTGCCAGCAGCGTAACAGGCTTTTCAGAGACCCAGTACTTC.

The V call is TRBV25-1, the J call TRBJ1-2; possibly TRBD1 for D (5 bases). The CDR3 spans 15 residues. Deletions cut 1 base from V and 3 bases from J, with 12 bases between. Per germline, CDR1 MGHDK and CDR2 SYGVNS. In nucleotides, the CDR3 is TGTGCCAGCAGTGAATGGGGGGGGTCTTACTATGGCTACACCTTC. Translated, it gives CASSEWGGSYYGYTF.

V is TRBV4-1 and J is TRBJ1-4; 7 nucleotides match TRBD1. The J segment lost 4 bases and the V segment lost 0 bases, leaving 8 bases of the junction unmatched. This CDR3 spans 17 amino acids. The germline V gene has CDR1 MGHRA and CDR2 YSYEKL. The DNA for the CDR3 is TGCGCCAGCAGCCAAGACGACTACAGGGGAATTAATGAAAAACTGTTTTTT. Translating it yields CASSQDDYRGINEKLFF.

The rearrangement uses TRBV7-3 and TRBJ1-5; D is uncertain. Looked up from germline, CDR1 is SGHTA and CDR2 is FQGTGA. V gave up 3 bases and J gave up 4 bases, with 7 bases separating them. This CDR3 has 13 amino acids. CDR3: CASSLRANQPQHF. Here the CDR3 DNA reads TGTGCCAGCAGCTTGAGAGCAAATCAGCCCCAGCATTTT.

This sequence joins TRBV15 and TRBJ2-2; tentative D call: TRBD1 (6 bases). This CDR3 contains 16 residues. Germline loops: CDR1 LNHNV, CDR2 YYDKDF (reference sequence). The V end lost 2 bases, the J end lost 2 bases, and 12 bases lay between the germline ends. The CDR3 here is CATSRPMGQNTGELFF. DNA for the CDR3: TGTGCCACCAGCAGACCTATGGGACAAAACACCGGGGAGCTGTTTTTT. The complete variable domain, with remaining parts taken from reference TRBV15 and TRBJ2-2, reads DAMVIQNPRYQVTQFGKPVTLSCSQTLNHNVMYWYQQKSSQAPKLLFHYYDKDFNNEADTPDNFQSRRPNTSFCFLDIRSPGLGDTAMYLCATSRPMGQNTGELFFGEGSRLTVL.

The chain recombines TRBV5-1 with TRBJ1-2, with TRBD1 matching 8 bases. CDR1 and CDR2 (germline): SGHRS, YFSETQ. Germline trimming cut 0 bases from V and 4 bases from J; bases unmatched to any gene: 5. The CDR3 extends over 15 amino acids. The CDR3 bases are TGCGCCAGCAGCTTGGACCCAGGGGGCGCCTATGGCTACACCTTC. Protein sequence: CASSLDPGGAYGYTF.